This TCR beta chain was captured in a study of cytomegalovirus exposure and HLA in healthy donors. Study overall: The same platform was used for the roughly 130 validation repertoires and the approximately 670 first-cohort repertoires, a later analysis reported. Study-level results: Most TCR sequences proved rare, with some public TCRs found in many donors. Confirmation in vitro established that a few CMV-associated chains were specific for CMV antigens.

As regards this clone: Its antigen is not identified.

Sequenced by immunoSEQ multiplex PCR; TCRdb stores in-frame clones only, minus some. The sample records around 61,000 clones, 92% being singletons. The CDR3 length is 16 residues. The J segment lost 0 bases and the V segment lost 2 bases, leaving 5 bases of the junction unmatched. Per the germline V gene, CDR1 is GTSNPN and CDR2 is SVGIG (reference sequence). The chain has TRBV30 and TRBJ2-3, with 10 bases lining up with TRBD2. Material for sequencing was PBMCs. This sequence originates from a man younger than 35 in good health and CMV-seropositive. CDR3 bases: TGTGCCTGGAGTCGCACTAGCGGGACAAGCACAGATACGCAGTATTTT. This encodes CAWSRTSGTSTDTQYF.